The text below deals with one T cell receptor beta chain. Assay: immunoSEQ multiplex PCR; the TCRdb copy retains only in-frame clones and omits some. Here the sample spans 150,000 to 200,000 clones, roughly nine tenths being singletons. Germline V CDR1 and CDR2: LGHDT, YNNKEL (reference sequence). V shed 4 bases and J shed 0 bases, with 13 bases lying between them. CDR3 length equals 15 residues. The source of the sample is a study of blood T cell repertoires in COVID-19. Material: peripheral blood. The rearrangement joins TRBV3-1 (or the pseudogene TRBV3-2) to TRBJ2-7; tentative D call: TRBD2 (7 bases). This clonotype was obtained from a woman between 55 and 75 years old with COVID-19, enrolled during active disease. Here the CDR3 DNA reads TGTGCCAGCAGCCCCCGAGGGGGGGGCTCCTACGAGCAGTACTTC. Its translation is CASSPRGGGSYEQYF.